The T cell receptor (beta chain) under discussion was sequenced for a study of shared clonotypes between healthy human individuals. Study-level results: Some naive CD4 clonotypes, around 5%, turned up in common across several donors. Clonotype sharing among donors, it was expected, would be affected by sequencing depth.

The germline V gene has CDR1 MGHDK and CDR2 SYGVNS. V was pared by 4 bases and J by 0 bases, with 1 base of the junction left unmatched. The CDR3 length is 14 residues. Only in-frame clones appear in the TCRdb table, and some are missing; sequencing was by immunoSEQ multiplex PCR. Found here are roughly 720,000 clones, around 91% of them singletons; the top ten hold 34%. As regards this clone: Its specificity is not known.

V is TRBV25-1 and J is TRBJ1-1; 8 bases are shared with TRBD1. This receptor was taken from a man younger than 35 in good health. Some clones in this sample may be carry-over from other donors' samples. What was sequenced was memory CD8+ T cells from PBMCs. Subset described: CD45RO+ cells pooled with CCR7-negative TemRA cells. CDR3 sequence: CASSGDRMNTEAFF. In DNA form, the CDR3 reads TGTGCCAGCAGTGGGGACAGGATGAACACTGAAGCTTTCTTT.